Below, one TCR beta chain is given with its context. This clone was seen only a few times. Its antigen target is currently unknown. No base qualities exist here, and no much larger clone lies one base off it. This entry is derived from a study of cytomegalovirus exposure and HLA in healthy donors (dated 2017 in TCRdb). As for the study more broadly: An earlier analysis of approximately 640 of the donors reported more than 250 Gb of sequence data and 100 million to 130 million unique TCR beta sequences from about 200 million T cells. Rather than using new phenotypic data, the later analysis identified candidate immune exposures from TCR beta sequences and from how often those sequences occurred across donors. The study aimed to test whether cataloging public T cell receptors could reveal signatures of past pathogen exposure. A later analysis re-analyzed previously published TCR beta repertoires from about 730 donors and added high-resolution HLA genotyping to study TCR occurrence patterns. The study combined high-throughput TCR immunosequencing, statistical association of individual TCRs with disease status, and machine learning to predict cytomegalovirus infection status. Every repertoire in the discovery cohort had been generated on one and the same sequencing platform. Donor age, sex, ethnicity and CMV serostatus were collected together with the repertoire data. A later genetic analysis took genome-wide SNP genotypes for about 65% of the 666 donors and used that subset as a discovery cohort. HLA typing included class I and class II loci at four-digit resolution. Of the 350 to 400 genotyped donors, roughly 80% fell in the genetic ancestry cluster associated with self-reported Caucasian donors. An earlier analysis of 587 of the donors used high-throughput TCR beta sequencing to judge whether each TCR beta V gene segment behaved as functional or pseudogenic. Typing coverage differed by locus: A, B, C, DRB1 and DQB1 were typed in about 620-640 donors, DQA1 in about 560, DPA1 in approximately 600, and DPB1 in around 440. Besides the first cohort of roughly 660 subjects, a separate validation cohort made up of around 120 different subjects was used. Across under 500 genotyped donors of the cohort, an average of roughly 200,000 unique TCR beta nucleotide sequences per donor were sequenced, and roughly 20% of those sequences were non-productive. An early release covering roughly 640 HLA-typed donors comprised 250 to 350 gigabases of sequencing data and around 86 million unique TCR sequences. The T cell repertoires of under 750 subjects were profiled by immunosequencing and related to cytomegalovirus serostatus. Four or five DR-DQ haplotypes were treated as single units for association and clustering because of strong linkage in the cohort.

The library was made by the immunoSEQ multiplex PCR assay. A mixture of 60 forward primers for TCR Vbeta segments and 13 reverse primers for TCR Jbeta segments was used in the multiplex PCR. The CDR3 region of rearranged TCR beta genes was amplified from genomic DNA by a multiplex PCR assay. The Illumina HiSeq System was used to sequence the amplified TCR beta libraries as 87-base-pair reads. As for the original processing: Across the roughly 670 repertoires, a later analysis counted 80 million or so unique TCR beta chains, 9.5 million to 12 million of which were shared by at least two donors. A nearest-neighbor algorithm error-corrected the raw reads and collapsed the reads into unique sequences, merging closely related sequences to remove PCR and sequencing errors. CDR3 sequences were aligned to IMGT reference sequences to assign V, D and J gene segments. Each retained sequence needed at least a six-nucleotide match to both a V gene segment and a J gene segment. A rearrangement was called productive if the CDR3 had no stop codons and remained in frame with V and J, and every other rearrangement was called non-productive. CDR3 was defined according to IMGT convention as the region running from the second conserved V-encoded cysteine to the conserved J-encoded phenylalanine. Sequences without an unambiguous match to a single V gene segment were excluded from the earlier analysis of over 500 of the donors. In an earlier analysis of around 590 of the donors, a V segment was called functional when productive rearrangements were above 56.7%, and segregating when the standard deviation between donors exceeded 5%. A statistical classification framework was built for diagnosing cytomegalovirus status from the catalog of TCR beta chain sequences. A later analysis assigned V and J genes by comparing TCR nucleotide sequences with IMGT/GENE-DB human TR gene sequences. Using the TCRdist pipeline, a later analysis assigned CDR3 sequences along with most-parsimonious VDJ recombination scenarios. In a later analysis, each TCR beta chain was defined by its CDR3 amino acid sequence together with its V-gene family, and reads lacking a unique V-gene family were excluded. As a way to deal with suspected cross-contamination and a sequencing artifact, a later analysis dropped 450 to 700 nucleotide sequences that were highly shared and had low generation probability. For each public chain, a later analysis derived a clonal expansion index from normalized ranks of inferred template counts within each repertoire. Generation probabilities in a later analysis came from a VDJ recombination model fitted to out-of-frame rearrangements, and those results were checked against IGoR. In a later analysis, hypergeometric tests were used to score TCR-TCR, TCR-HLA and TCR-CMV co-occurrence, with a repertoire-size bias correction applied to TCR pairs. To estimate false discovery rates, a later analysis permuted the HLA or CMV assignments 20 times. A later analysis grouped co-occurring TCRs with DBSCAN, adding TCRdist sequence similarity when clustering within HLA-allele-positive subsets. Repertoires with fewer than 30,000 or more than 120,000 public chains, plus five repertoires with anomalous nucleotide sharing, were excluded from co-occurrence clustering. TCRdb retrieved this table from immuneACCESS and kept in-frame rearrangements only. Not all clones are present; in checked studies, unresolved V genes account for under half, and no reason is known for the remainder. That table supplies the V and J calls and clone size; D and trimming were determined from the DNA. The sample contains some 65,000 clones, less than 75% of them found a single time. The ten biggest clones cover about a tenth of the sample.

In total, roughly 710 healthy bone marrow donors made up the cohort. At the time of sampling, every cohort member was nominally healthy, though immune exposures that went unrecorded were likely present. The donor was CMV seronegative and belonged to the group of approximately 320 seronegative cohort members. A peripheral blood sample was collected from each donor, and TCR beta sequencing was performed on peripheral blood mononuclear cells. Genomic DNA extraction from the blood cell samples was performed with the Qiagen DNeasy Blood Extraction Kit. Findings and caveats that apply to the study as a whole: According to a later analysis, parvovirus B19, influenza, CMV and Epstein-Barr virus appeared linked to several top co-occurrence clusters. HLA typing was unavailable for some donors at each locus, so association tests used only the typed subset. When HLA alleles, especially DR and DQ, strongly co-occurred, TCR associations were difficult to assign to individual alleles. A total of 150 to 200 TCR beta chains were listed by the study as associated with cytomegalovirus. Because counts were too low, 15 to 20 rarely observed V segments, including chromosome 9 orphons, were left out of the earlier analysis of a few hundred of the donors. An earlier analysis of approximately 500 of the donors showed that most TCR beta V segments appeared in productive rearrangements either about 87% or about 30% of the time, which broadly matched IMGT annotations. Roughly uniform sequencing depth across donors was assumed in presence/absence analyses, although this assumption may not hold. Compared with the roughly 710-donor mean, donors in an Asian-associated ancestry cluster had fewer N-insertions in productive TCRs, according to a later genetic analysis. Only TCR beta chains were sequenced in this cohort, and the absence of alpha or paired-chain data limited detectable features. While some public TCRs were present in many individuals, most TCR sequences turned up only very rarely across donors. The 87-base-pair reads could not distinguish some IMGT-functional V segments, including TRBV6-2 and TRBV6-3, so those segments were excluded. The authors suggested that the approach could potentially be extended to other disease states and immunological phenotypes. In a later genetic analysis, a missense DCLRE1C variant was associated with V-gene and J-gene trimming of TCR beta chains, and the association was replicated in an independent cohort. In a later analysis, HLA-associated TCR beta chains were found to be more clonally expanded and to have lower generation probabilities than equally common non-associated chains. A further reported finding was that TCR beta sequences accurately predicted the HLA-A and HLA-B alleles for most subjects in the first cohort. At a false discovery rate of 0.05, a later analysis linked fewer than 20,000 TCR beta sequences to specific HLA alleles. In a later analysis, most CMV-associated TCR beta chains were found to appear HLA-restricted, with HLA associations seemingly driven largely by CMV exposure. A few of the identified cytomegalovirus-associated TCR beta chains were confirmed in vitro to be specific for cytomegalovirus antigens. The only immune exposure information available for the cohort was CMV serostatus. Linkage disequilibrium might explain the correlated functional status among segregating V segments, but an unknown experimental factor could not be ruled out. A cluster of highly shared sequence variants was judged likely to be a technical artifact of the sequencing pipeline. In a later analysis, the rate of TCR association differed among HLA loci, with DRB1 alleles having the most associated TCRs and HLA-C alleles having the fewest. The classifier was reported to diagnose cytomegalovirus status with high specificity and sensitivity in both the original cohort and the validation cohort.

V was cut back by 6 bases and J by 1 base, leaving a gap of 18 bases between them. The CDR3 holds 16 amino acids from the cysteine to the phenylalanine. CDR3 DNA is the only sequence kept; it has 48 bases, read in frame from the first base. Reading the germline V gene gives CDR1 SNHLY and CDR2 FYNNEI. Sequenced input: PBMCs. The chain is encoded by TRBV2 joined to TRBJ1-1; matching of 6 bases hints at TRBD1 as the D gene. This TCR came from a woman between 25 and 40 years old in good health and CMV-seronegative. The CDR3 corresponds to CASSDQPGHWNTEAFF. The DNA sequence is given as TGTGCCAGCAGCGACCAGCCGGGACATTGGAACACTGAAGCTTTCTTT.